This TCR beta chain was sequenced in a study of blood T cell repertoires in COVID-19. Across the study: T cells, B-cell-depleted T cells, or PBMCs supplied cDNA or gDNA.

Measured with immunoSEQ multiplex PCR; TCRdb has only the in-frame clones, and not every one. Among under 250,000 clones listed, 88% were seen once. Germline V CDR1 and CDR2: LGHDT, YNNKEL (reference sequence). The CDR3 contains 14 residues. Trimming left V 3 bases short and J 4 bases short, with 13 bases between. This sequence joins TRBV3-1 (or the pseudogene TRBV3-2) and TRBJ2-7, with TRBD1 as a possible D gene (6 bases). The clonotype comes from a woman in her sixties or seventies with acute or convalescent COVID-19. Specimen: peripheral blood. CDR3 in amino acids: CASSQGWTAYEQYF. The CDR3 DNA is TGTGCCAGCAGCCAGGGTTGGACAGCATACGAGCAGTACTTC.